This T cell receptor beta chain is from a study of T cell responses to AZD1222 COVID-19 vaccine. Study-wide results and caveats: Scientists sampled the repertoires only once the peak T cell response had passed. In a largely white British group with more females than males, clonal diversity was possibly underestimated. Seropositive at baseline were only 5 or 6 AZD1222 recipients. Spike-wide coverage was observed for vaccine-associated CD4 TCRs, with dominant responses at 160-218 and 743-854.

Points on this clone: Antigen specificity is unknown.

Repertoires were generated with immunoSEQ multiplex PCR, while TCRdb's copy carries only in-frame clones and drops some. Here the sample spans more than 95,000 clones, approximately 90% being singletons. Germline-derived CDR1 and CDR2 are MGHRA and YSYEKL. The CDR3 length is 18 residues. V gave up 0 bases and J gave up 4 bases; unmatched junction bases: 11. The rearrangement uses TRBV4-1 and TRBJ2-3, with 9 bases that match TRBD1. This sample comprised peripheral blood, obtained on day 0 of MenACWY control vaccination. The source is an adult in good health. The CDR3 loop reads CASSQEPPGQGRADTQYF. As DNA, the CDR3 is TGCGCCAGCAGCCAAGAACCGCCGGGACAGGGTCGGGCAGATACGCAGTATTTT.